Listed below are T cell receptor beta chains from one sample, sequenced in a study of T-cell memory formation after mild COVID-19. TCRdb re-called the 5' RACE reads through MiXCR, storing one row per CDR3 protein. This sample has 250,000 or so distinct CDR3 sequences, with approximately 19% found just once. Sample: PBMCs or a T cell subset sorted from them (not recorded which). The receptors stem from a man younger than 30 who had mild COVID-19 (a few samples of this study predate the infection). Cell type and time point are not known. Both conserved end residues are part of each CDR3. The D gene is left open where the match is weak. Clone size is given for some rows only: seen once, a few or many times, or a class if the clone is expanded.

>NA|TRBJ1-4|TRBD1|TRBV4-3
CASSRVQGADEKLFF
TGCGCCAGCAGCCGTGTTCAGGGGGCGGATGAAAAACTGTTTTTT
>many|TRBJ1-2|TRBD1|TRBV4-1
CASSQEARQGDRAGYTF
TGCGCCAGCAGCCAAGAAGCCCGACAGGGCGATCGGGCTGGCTACACCTTC
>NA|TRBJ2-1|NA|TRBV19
CATNPRGVYSYNEQFF
TGTGCCACCAACCCCAGGGGAGTGTACTCCTACAATGAGCAGTTCTTC
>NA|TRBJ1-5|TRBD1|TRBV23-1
CASSQSDREPDQPQHF
TGCGCCAGCAGTCAATCGGACAGGGAGCCCGATCAGCCCCAGCATTTT
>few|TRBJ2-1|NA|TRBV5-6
CASSDPAGSAIYEQFF
TGTGCCAGCAGCGACCCAGCCGGGTCGGCAATCTATGAGCAGTTCTTC
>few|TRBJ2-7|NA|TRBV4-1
CASSQDAGAAYEQYF
TGCGCCAGCAGCCAAGATGCGGGTGCCGCCTACGAGCAGTACTTC
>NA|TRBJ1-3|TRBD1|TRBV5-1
CASSLAGTDGNTIYF
TGCGCCAGCAGCTTGGCCGGGACAGATGGAAACACCATATATTTT
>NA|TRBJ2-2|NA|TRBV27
CASSFFQGGIPGELFF
TGTGCCAGCAGTTTTTTTCAGGGGGGCATCCCCGGGGAGCTGTTTTTT
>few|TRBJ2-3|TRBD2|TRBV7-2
CASSLSTSGVLRDTQYF
TGTGCCAGCAGCTTGTCTACTAGCGGGGTTTTAAGAGATACGCAGTATTTT
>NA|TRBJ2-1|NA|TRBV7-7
CASFTLAFNEQFF
TGTGCCAGCTTTACCCTAGCCTTCAATGAGCAGTTCTTC
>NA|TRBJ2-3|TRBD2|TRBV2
CASSEAGTSGGTDTQYF
TGTGCCAGCAGTGAAGCAGGGACTAGCGGGGGCACAGATACGCAGTATTTT
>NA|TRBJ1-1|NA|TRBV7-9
CASSFREGGTEAFF
TGTGCCAGCAGCTTTCGAGAGGGAGGCACTGAAGCTTTCTTT
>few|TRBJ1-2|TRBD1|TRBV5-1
CASSSNWQGAPDGYTF
TGCGCCAGCAGCTCAAACTGGCAGGGGGCGCCGGATGGCTACACCTTC
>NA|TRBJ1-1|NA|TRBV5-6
CASTGSIHKLNTEAFF
TGTGCCAGCACTGGTAGTATCCACAAGTTGAACACTGAAGCTTTCTTT
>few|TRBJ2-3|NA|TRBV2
CASSESNVPTDTQYF
TGTGCCAGCAGTGAAAGCAACGTCCCGACAGATACGCAGTATTTT
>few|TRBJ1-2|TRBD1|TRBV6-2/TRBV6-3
CASSTYRGAGRSGYTF
TGTGCCAGCAGTACGTACAGGGGAGCGGGACGGAGTGGCTACACCTTC
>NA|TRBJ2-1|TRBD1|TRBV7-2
CASSFGDREGNEQFF
TGTGCCAGCAGCTTCGGGGACAGGGAAGGGAATGAGCAGTTCTTC
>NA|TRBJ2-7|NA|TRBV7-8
CASTLRGYEQYF
TGTGCCAGCACCCTCCGGGGTTACGAGCAGTACTTC
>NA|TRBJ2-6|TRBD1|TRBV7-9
CASSPGGTGGWTSSGANVLTF
TGTGCCAGCAGCCCCGGAGGGACAGGGGGTTGGACCTCCTCTGGGGCCAACGTCCTGACTTTC
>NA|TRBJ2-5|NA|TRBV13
CASSYGRLQETQYF
TGTGCCAGCAGCTACGGACGGCTCCAAGAGACCCAGTACTTC
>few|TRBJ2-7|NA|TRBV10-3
CAISVAGSFYEQYF
TGTGCCATCAGTGTAGCAGGGTCATTCTACGAGCAGTACTTC
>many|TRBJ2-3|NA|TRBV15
CATSRGGNGGLTDTQYF
TGTGCCACCAGCAGAGGGGGGAACGGGGGCCTCACAGATACGCAGTATTTT
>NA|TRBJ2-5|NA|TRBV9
CASSVTGVETQYF
TGTGCCAGCAGCGTAACGGGGGTAGAGACCCAGTACTTC